Listed below are T cell receptor beta chains from one sample, sequenced in a study of long-term antiretroviral therapy in people with HIV. Profiled with immunoSEQ multiplex PCR; TCRdb holds only in-frame clones, not every one. In the table there are about 48,000 clones, around four fifths of which are singletons. The source material was unsorted PBMCs, sampled 0.8 years after starting antiretroviral therapy. These TCRs come from a woman aged 18-29 years with HIV. The CDR3 runs from the conserved cysteine through the conserved F or W. Each record gives: D gene, clone size, J gene, V gene, CDR3 DNA, CDR3 protein. The D gene is left open where the match is weak. Clone size is not always given. Where it is, it says once, few, many or a class for expanded clones.

.,.,TRBJ2-7,TRBV7-9,TGTGCCAGCAGTCCAGGGGTCGAGCAGTACTTC,CASSPGVEQYF
.,.,TRBJ2-1,TRBV10-3,TGTGCCATCAAGCCGCAGGGTTATGATGAGCAGTTCTTC,CAIKPQGYDEQFF
.,once,TRBJ2-5,TRBV28,TGTGCCAGTGGGGGGGCCCCCGTACGGGAGACCCAGTACTTC,CASGGAPVRETQYF
TRBD1,.,TRBJ2-2,TRBV7-6,TGTGCCAGCAGCTTATCGGGACAGGGCTACACCGGGGAGCTGTTTTTT,CASSLSGQGYTGELFF
TRBD1,.,TRBJ1-4,TRBV7-9,TGTGCCAGCAGTGTGGCAGGGGGAAATGAAAAACTGTTTTTT,CASSVAGGNEKLFF
TRBD2,.,TRBJ2-7,TRBV4-3,TGCGCCAGCAGCCAGGACCGGACTAGCGGCTACGAGCAGTACTTC,CASSQDRTSGYEQYF
.,few,TRBJ1-2,TRBV5-4,TGTGCCAGCAGCTTCGTAGGGACCTACACCTTC,CASSFVGTYTF
.,.,TRBJ1-4,TRBV6-5,TGTGCCAGCAGTTACTCGTTCAAACCTAATGAAAAACTGTTTTTT,CASSYSFKPNEKLFF
.,.,TRBJ1-4,TRBV5-1,TGCGCCAGCAGCTATAGGGCGGGGCAGAGAAATGAAAAACTGTTTTTT,CASSYRAGQRNEKLFF
.,.,TRBJ2-7,TRBV5-6,TGTGCCAGCAGCCAGAGCCGGGACGTAAGGGACTTC,CASSQSRDVRDF
.,.,TRBJ2-5,TRBV19,TGTGCCAGTAGTATGGGGGAGACCCAGTACTTC,CASSMGETQYF
.,.,TRBJ1-5,TRBV28,TGTGCCAGCAGTTTAATACCCACGTCGAATCCCCCCAACAGGGCCTGGGGCAATCAGCCCCAGCATTTT,CASSLIPTSNPPNRAWGNQPQHF
TRBD2,once,TRBJ2-5,TRBV4-3,TGCGCCAGCAGCCAAGACGATAAGGGACTACGGGAGACCCAGTACTTC,CASSQDDKGLRETQYF
.,.,TRBJ1-5,TRBV19,TGTGCCAGTAGCCCAAAGGGACAATATCAGCCCCAGCATTTT,CASSPKGQYQPQHF
.,once,TRBJ2-7,TRBV2,TGTGCCAGCAGTGCACAGGGCCCCCCCAACGAGCAGTACTTC,CASSAQGPPNEQYF
.,.,TRBJ1-1,TRBV28,TGTGCCAGCAGTTTCCCCGGGACCCCGAACACTGAAGCTTTCTTT,CASSFPGTPNTEAFF
TRBD1,.,TRBJ1-5,TRBV6-6,TGTGCCAGCAGCCAGGGGACAGGTGGCAATCAGCCCCAGCATTTT,CASSQGTGGNQPQHF
TRBD1,.,TRBJ2-3,TRBV6-1,TGTGCCAGCAGACTGGGACAGGGGGTTGGTGGTACGCAGTATTTT,CASRLGQGVGGTQYF
TRBD1,few,TRBJ2-2,TRBV19,TGTGCCAGTAGTGGGACAGGGGGGAACACCGGGGAGCTGTTTTTT,CASSGTGGNTGELFF
.,once,TRBJ2-7,TRBV28,TGTGCCAGCGGTAGGGTGTCCTACGAGCAGTACTTC,CASGRVSYEQYF
.,.,TRBJ1-1,TRBV6-5,TGTGCCAGCAGTTACGCCGTGAACACTGAAGCTTTCTTT,CASSYAVNTEAFF
TRBD2,.,TRBJ2-1,TRBV5-1,TGCGCCAGCAGCCCGGGACTAGCGGGAGTGGATGAGCAGTTCTTC,CASSPGLAGVDEQFF
TRBD2,.,TRBJ2-1,TRBV15,TGTGCCACCAGCAGAGGGTGGACTAGTAACAATGAGCAGTTCTTC,CATSRGWTSNNEQFF
.,.,TRBJ2-5,TRBV9,TGTGCCAGCAGCACCTGGACCGCTCCCCAAGAGACCCAGTACTTC,CASSTWTAPQETQYF
.,.,TRBJ2-7,TRBV7-3,TGTGCCAGCAGCTTAATTGGTGGGTCCTCCTACGAGCAGTACTTC,CASSLIGGSSYEQYF
.,.,TRBJ1-5,TRBV9,TGTGCCAGCAGCGTAGATCAGGGTGGGCAGCCCCAGCATTTT,CASSVDQGGQPQHF
TRBD1,.,TRBJ2-1,TRBV7-9,TGTGCCAGCAGCGCTGACAGGGCCCTCTACAATGAGCAGTTCTTC,CASSADRALYNEQFF
.,.,TRBJ1-3,TRBV19,TGTGCCAGTAGTAGAGACGCCTCCTCTGGAAACACCATATATTTT,CASSRDASSGNTIYF
.,.,TRBJ2-7,TRBV27,TGTGCCAGCAGTTTATTCCTCAGGGACGAGCAGTACTTC,CASSLFLRDEQYF
TRBD2,.,TRBJ2-3,TRBV28,TGTGCCAGCAGTTTATTGGGGGGTGCGGGAGGGCGTGCAAATACGCAGTATTTT,CASSLLGGAGGRANTQYF
TRBD1,.,TRBJ2-4,TRBV5-1,TGCGCCAGCAGCTTGGTGGGACAGGGGAAAAACATTCAGTACTTC,CASSLVGQGKNIQYF
TRBD2,.,TRBJ2-1,TRBV7-6,TGTGCCAGCCGGACTAGCGGGGCTAATGAGCAGTTCTTC,CASRTSGANEQFF
TRBD1,.,TRBJ1-1,TRBV4-3,TGCGCCAGCAGCCAAGTAGGACAGGTGGGCACTGAAGCTTTCTTT,CASSQVGQVGTEAFF
TRBD2,.,TRBJ2-1,TRBV6-4,TGTGCCAGCAGTGAAAGCGGGAGAGTCCCTGGTGAGCAGTTCTTC,CASSESGRVPGEQFF
.,.,TRBJ2-7,TRBV12-2,TGTGCAAGTCGCTTAGGCCAGCGGGAGGACGAGCAGTACTTC,CASRLGQREDEQYF
.,once,TRBJ2-1,TRBV18,TGTGCCAGCTCACTCGGGCGCGGGACTGCAAACAATGAGCAGTTCTTC,CASSLGRGTANNEQFF
.,.,TRBJ2-7,TRBV28,TGTGCCAGCACCGGGGGCGGCAGGAGGTACGAGCAGTACTTC,CASTGGGRRYEQYF
TRBD1,.,TRBJ1-1,TRBV29-1,TGCAGCGTTGTTTTGTCGGGACAGCTTGAAGCTTTCTTT,CSVVLSGQLEAFF
.,.,TRBJ2-7,TRBV5-5,TGTGCCAGCAGCTTGGGGCCAGGGGACCTCTACGAGCAGTACTTC,CASSLGPGDLYEQYF
.,.,TRBJ1-1,TRBV20-1,TGCAGTGAGGGCGGGAACACTGAAGCTTTCTTT,CSEGGNTEAFF
.,.,TRBJ1-2,TRBV28,TGTGCCAGCAGTTTACAGGGGCCGCTAGGCTATGGCTACACCTTC,CASSLQGPLGYGYTF
.,.,TRBJ2-3,TRBV7-3,TGTGCCAGCAGCCGGGGGACCTTACAAGATACGCAGTATTTT,CASSRGTLQDTQYF